The entry that follows covers one T cell receptor beta chain sequence. Method: immunoSEQ multiplex PCR; TCRdb's copy keeps in-frame clones and lacks some. The repertoire holds hundreds of thousands of clones, around nine tenths seen once, with about 7% in the top ten. Unmatched junction bases numbered 14, after V lost 3 bases and J lost 6 bases. The CDR3 is made up of 17 amino acids. Germline lookup yields CDR1 SGHAT and CDR2 FQNNGV. Seattle's cohort entered during active infection and was followed longitudinally. This sample is drawn from a study of blood T cell repertoires in COVID-19. In the study overall: From the United States, Italy and Spain came samples of acute and convalescent COVID-19. Sample material is recorded as cDNA or gDNA derived from T cells, B-cell-depleted T cells, or PBMCs.

The chain uses TRBV11-2 and TRBJ1-2; 9 bases agree with TRBD1. Input material: peripheral blood. The sequence was obtained from a woman aged 70-85 years with COVID-19, enrolled during active disease. In nucleotides, the CDR3 is TGTGCCAGCAGCTTGGCCCCGGGACAGGGATCCTATAATGGCTACACCTTC. Encoded protein: CASSLAPGQGSYNGYTF.